This TCR beta chain was sequenced for a study of T cells in Graves' hyperthyroidism and ophthalmopathy. A few counts support this clonotype. The CDR3 regions of TCR beta were amplified from RNA transcripts. HTBI primers were employed in a first-round RT-PCR of the TCR CDR3. Each CDR3 protein is one row after TCRdb ran MiXCR on the multiplex PCR reads. The repertoire holds approximately 520,000 distinct CDR3 sequences, with less than 25% as singletons. The sequence was collected from a man between 18 and 35 years old with Graves' hyperthyroidism. The sample consisted of blood.

In DNA form, the CDR3 reads TGTGCCAGCAGTTCGGGACAAATAGTAGAGACCCAGTACTTC. Translating gives CASSSGQIVETQYF. The J gene is TRBJ2-5, the V gene TRBV28, with a tentative D call TRBD1 (6 bases). This CDR3 has 14 residues. The V gene lost 4 bases and the J gene lost 4 bases, with 13 bases spanning the gap. Germline V gene lookup returns CDR1 MDHEN and CDR2 SYDVKM.